This T cell receptor (beta chain) was found in a study of patients and donors after allogeneic stem cell transplantation. This CDR3 contains 13 residues. Trimming removed 4 bases at V and 3 bases at J, with 7 bases between. Germline CDR1 and CDR2: MNHEY and SMNVEV (reference sequence). This clonotype came up a few times. MiXCR, run by TCRdb on the RT-PCR reads, gives a single entry per CDR3 protein. The profile covers over 150,000 distinct CDR3 sequences, with about 30% appearing a single time and approximately 3% taken by the ten largest. Specimen: blood, either unsorted or a sorted T cell fraction (not recorded which). The chain couples TRBV27 to TRBJ2-1, with D possibly being TRBD1 (5 bases). The receptor comes from a human donor who was either an allogeneic HSCT recipient or a stem cell or donor lymphocyte infusion donor (not recorded which). It is not recorded whose cells these are; they may come from a transplant donor. For the CDR3, the DNA is TGTGCCAGCAGTTCCCAGGGCTACAATGAGCAGTTCTTC. It is translated as CASSSQGYNEQFF.